This T cell receptor (beta chain) was sequenced during a study of blood T cells in healthy people across ages. Germline lookup yields CDR1 SQVTM and CDR2 ANQGSEA. This CDR3 has 12 residues. Study outcomes and limitations: Conclusively comparing naive with antigen-experienced cells was impossible with unsorted PBMCs. More naive CD4+ cells and higher diversity marked long-lived donors relative to aged donors. The fall in TCR beta diversity per million T cells was roughly linear with age.

Through a sample-barcoded 5' primer and a J-beta primer mix, a second PCR was run for roughly 7 to 12 cycles. Each CDR3 protein is one row after TCRdb ran MiXCR on the 5' RACE reads. The sample carries hundreds of thousands of distinct CDR3 sequences, over 40% recorded once. Each donor gave approximately 9.5 milliliters of peripheral blood. About this clonotype: As yet, its antigen is unknown. This may be a read error: a much more frequent sequence differs by one nucleotide.

Material: blood. This receptor was identified in a woman older than 75 in good health. The chain has TRBV29-1 and TRBJ2-5; D not resolved. The CDR3 here is CSVATFGETEYF. CDR3 nucleotides: TGCAGCGTTGCGACTTTCGGAGAGACCGAGTACTTC.